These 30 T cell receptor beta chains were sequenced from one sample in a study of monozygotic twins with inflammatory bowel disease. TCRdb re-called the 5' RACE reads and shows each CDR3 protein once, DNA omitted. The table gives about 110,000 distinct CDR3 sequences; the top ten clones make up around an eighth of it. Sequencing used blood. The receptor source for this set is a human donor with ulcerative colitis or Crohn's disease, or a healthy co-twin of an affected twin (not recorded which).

The CDR3 sequence: CASSLGPDRDEQFF. V gene TRBV5-1 combines with J gene TRBJ2-1. This CDR3 is built from 14 residues. CDR1 SGHRS and CDR2 YFSETQ come from the germline V gene.

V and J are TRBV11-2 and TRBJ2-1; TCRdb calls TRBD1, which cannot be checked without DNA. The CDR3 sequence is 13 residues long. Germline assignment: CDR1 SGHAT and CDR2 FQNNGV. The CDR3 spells CASSLSGVNEQFF.

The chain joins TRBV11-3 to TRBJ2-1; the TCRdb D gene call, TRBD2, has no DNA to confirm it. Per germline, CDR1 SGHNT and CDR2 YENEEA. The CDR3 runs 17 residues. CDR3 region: CASSLWTSGRTYNEQFF.

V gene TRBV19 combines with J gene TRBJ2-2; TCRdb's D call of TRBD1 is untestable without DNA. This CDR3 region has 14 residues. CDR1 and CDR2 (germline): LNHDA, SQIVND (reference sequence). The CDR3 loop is CASSVNRGSGELFF.

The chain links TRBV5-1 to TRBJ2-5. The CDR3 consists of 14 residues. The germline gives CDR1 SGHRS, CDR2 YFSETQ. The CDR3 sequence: CASSWDIQQETQYF.

CDR3 protein: CASSSGTDMYF. V is TRBV28 and J is TRBJ2-7; absent DNA, TCRdb's TRBD1 call cannot be checked. The germline V gene encodes CDR1 MDHEN and CDR2 SYDVKM. CDR3 length: 11 residues.

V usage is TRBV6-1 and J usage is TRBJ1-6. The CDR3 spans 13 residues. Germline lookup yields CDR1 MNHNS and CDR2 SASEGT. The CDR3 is CASSDRRDSPLHF.

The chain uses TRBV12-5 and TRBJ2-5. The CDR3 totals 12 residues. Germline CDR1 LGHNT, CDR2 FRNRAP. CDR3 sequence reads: CASGSGGETQYF. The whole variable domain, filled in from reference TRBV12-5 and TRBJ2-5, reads DARVTQTPRHKVTEMGQEVTMRCQPILGHNTVFWYRQTMMQGLELLAYFRNRAPLDDSGMPKDRFSAEMPDATLATLKIQPSEPRDSAVYFCASGSGGETQYFGPGTRLLVL.

CDR3 residues: CASRAGQFYGYTF. V and J are TRBV2 and TRBJ1-2. The CDR3 loop spans 13 amino acids. The V gene's germline CDR1 is SNHLY and CDR2 FYNNEI.

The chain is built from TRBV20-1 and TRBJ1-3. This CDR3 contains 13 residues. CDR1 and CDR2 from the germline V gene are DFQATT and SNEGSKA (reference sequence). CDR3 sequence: CSALKGTGNTIYF.

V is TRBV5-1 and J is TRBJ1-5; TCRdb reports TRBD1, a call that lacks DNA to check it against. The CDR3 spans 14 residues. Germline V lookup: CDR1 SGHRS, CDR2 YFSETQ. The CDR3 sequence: CASSLWGGNQPQHF.

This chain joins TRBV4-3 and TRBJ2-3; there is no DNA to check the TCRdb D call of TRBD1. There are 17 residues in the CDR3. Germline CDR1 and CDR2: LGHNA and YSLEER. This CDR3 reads CASSQDSGRGSADTQYF.

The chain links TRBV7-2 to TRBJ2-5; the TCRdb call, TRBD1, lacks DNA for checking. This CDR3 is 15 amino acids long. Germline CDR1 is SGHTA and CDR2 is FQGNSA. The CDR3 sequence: CASSLGGQGEETQYF.

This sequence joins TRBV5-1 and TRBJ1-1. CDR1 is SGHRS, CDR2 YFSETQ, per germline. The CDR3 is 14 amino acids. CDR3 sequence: CASSLVGGGTEAFF.

This chain's CDR3 is CSATWVNEDTQYF. The chain recombines TRBV20-1 with TRBJ2-3. Germline V CDR1 and CDR2: DFQATT, SNEGSKA (reference sequence). This CDR3 is 13 amino acids long.

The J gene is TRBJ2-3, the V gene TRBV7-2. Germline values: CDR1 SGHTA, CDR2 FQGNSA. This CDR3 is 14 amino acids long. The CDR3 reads CASSLAGFTDTQYF.

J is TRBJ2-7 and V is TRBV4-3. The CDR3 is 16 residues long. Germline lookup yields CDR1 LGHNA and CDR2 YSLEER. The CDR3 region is CASSQRPYEPTDEQYF.

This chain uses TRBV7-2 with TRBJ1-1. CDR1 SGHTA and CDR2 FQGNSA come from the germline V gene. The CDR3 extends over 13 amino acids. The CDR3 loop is CASSRKVGTEAFF.

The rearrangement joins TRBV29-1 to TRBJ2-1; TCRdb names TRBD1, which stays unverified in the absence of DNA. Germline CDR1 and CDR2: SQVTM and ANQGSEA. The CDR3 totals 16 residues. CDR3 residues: CSVEELGRRGQGEQFF.

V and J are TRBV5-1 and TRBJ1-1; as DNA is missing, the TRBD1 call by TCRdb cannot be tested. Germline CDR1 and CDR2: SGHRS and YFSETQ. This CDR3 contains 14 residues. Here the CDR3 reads CASSPGQENTEAFF. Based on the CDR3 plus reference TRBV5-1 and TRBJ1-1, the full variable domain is KAGVTQTPRYLIKTRGQQVTLSCSPISGHRSVSWYQQTPGQGLQFLFEYFSETQRNKGNFPGRFSGRQFSNSRSEMNVSTLELGDSALYLCASSPGQENTEAFFGQGTRLTVV.

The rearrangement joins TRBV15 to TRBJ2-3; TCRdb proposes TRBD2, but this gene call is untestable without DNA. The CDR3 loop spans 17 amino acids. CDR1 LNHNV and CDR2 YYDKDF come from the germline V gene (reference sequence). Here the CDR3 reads CATRIAGGPPSTDTQYF. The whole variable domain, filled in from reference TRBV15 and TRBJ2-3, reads DAMVIQNPRYQVTQFGKPVTLSCSQTLNHNVMYWYQQKSSQAPKLLFHYYDKDFNNEADTPDNFQSRRPNTSFCFLDIRSPGLGDTAMYLCATRIAGGPPSTDTQYFGPGTRLTVL.

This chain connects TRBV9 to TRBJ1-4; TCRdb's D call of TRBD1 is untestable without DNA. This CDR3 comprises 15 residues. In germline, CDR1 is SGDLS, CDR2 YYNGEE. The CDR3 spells CASSTTTGRGEKLFF.

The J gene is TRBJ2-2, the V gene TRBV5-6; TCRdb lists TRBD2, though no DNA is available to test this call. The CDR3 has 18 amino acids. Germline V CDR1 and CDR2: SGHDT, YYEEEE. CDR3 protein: CASSLLGLAGSNTGELFF.

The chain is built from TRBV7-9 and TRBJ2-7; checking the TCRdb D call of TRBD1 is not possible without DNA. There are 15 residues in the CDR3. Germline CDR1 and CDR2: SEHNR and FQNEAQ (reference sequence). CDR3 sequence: CASSFGQGDSHEQYF.

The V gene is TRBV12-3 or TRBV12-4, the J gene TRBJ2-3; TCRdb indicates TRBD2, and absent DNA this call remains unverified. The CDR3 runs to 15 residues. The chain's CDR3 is CASSPRASGADTQYF.

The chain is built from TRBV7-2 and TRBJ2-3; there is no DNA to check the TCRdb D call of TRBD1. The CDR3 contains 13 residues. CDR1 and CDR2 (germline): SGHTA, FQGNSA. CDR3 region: CASSTQQGTAQYF.

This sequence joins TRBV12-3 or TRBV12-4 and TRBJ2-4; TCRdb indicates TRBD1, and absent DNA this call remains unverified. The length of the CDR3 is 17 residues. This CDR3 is CASSYGRDRVAKNIQYF.

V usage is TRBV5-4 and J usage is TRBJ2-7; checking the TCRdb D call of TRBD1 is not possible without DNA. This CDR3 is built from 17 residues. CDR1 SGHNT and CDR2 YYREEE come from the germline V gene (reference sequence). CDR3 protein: CASSEDGGQAETYEQYF.

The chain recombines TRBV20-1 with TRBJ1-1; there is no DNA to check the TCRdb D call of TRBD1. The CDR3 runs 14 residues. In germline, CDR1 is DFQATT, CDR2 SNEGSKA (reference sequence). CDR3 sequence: CSARDQGTGTEAFF.

The CDR3 region is CASSVDHTDTQYF. The chain employs TRBV9 and TRBJ2-3. The CDR3 spans 13 residues. Germline lookup yields CDR1 SGDLS and CDR2 YYNGEE.